What follows are 3 T cell receptor beta chains derived from one specimen sequenced in a study of blood T cell repertoires in COVID-19. Using immunoSEQ multiplex PCR, the repertoire was profiled, and TCRdb retains in-frame clones only, with some absent. The sample carries approximately 360,000 clones, around 90% recorded once. Sequencing was done on a sample of peripheral blood. These receptors were taken from a man in his late teens or twenties with active or convalescent COVID-19.

The rearrangement joins TRBV28 to TRBJ1-4; D is unresolved. Germline V gene data show CDR1 as MDHEN and CDR2 as SYDVKM. The CDR3 runs 14 residues. V lost 3 bases, J lost 3 bases, and 8 bases lay in between. CDR3 DNA sequence: TGTGCCAGCAGTTTCGCGGCAGCTAATGAAAAACTGTTTTTT. Its translation is CASSFAAANEKLFF. Full variable domain (rest looked up from reference TRBV28 and TRBJ1-4): DVKVTQSSRYLVKRTGEKVFLECVQDMDHENMFWYRQDPGLGLRLIYFSYDVKMKEKGDIPEGYSVSREKKERFSLILESASTNQTSMYLCASSFAAANEKLFFGSGTQLSVL.

Points on this clone: The same CDR3 is also encoded by other DNA sequences in this sample. V gene TRBV28 combines with J gene TRBJ1-3; D is perhaps TRBD1 (5 bases). There are 14 residues in the CDR3. Germline values: CDR1 MDHEN, CDR2 SYDVKM. V shed 6 bases and J shed 0 bases, with 9 bases lying between them. CDR3 nucleotide sequence: TGTGCCAGCAGCGGGGGAGGCTCTGGAAACACCATATATTTT. Its protein is CASSGGGSGNTIYF. The complete variable domain, with remaining parts taken from reference TRBV28 and TRBJ1-3, reads DVKVTQSSRYLVKRTGEKVFLECVQDMDHENMFWYRQDPGLGLRLIYFSYDVKMKEKGDIPEGYSVSREKKERFSLILESASTNQTSMYLCASSGGGSGNTIYFGEGSWLTVV.

This clone was seen a handful of times. V is TRBV19 and J is TRBJ1-4; the match to TRBD1 covers 7 bases. The CDR3 spans 14 residues. The junction had 10 bases not matched to a gene; V was cut back by 8 bases and J by 7 bases. The germline V gene has CDR1 LNHDA and CDR2 SQIVND (reference sequence). CDR3 nucleotides: TGTGCCAGTTCGGATGCAGGGGGTTCTGAAAAACTGTTTTTT. Encoded protein: CASSDAGGSEKLFF. The entire variable domain, with the rest obtained from reference TRBV19 and TRBJ1-4, is as follows: DGGITQSPKYLFRKEGQNVTLSCEQNLNHDAMYWYRQDPGQGLRLIYYSQIVNDFQKGDIAEGYSVSREKKESFPLTVTSAQKNPTAFYLCASSDAGGSEKLFFGSGTQLSVL.